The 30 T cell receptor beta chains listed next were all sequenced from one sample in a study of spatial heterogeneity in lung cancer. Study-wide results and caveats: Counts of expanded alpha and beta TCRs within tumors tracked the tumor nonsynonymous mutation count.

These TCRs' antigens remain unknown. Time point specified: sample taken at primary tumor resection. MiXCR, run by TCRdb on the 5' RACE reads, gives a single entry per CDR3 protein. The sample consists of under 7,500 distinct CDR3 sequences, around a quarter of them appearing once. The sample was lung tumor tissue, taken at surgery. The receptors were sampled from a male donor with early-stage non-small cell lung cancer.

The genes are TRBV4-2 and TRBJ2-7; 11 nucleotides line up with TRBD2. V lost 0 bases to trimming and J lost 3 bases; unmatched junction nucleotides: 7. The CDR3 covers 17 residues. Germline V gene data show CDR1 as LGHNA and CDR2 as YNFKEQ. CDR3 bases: TGTGCCAGCAGCCAAGATAGGCAACTAGCGGGAGTCTACGAGCAGTACTTC. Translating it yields CASSQDRQLAGVYEQYF.

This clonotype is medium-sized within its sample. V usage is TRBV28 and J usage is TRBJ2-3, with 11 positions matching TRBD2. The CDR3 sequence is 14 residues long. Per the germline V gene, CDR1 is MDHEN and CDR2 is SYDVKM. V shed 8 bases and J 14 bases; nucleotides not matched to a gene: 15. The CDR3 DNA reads TGTGCCAGCGTCCTGGGAATAGCGGGAGGGGTAGCGTATTTT. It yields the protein CASVLGIAGGVAYF.

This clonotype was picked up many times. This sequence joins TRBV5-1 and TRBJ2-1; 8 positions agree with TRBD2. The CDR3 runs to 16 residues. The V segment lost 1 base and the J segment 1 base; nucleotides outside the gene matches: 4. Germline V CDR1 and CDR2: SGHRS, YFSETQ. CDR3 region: CASSLSGGRSYNEQFF. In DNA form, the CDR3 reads TGCGCCAGCAGCTTGAGTGGCGGGAGGTCCTACAATGAGCAGTTCTTC. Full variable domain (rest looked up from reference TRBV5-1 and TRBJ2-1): KAGVTQTPRYLIKTRGQQVTLSCSPISGHRSVSWYQQTPGQGLQFLFEYFSETQRNKGNFPGRFSGRQFSNSRSEMNVSTLELGDSALYLCASSLSGGRSYNEQFFGPGTRLTVL.

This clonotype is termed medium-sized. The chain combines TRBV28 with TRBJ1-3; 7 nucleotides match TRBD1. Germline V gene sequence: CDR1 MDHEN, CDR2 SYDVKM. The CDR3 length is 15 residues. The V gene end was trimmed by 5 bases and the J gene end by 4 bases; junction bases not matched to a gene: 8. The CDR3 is CASSLSGQSGNTIYF. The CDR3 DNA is TGTGCCAGCAGTCTCTCGGGACAGTCAGGAAACACCATATATTTT.

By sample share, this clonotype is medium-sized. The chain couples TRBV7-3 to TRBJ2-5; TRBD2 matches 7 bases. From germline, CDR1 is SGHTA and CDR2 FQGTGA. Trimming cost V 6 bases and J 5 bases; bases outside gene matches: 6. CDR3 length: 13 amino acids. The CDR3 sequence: CASRSGMKETQYF. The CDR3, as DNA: TGTGCCAGCAGGAGCGGGATGAAGGAGACCCAGTACTTC.

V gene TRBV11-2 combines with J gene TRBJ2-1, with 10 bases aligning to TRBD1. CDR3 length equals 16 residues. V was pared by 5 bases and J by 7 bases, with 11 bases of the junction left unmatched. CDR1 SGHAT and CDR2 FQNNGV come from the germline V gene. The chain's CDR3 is CASSAWTGQGGNEQFF. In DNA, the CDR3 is TGTGCCAGCAGCGCCTGGACTGGACAGGGGGGGAATGAGCAGTTCTTC.

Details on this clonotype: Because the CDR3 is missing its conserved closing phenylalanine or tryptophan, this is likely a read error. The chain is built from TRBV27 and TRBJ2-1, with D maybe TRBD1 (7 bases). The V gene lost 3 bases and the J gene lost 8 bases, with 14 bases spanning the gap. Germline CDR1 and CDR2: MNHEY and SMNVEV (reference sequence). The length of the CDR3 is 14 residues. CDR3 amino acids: CASSFQGGFDEQFS. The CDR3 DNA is TGTGCCAGCAGTTTCCAGGGGGGATTCGATGAGCAGTTCTCC.

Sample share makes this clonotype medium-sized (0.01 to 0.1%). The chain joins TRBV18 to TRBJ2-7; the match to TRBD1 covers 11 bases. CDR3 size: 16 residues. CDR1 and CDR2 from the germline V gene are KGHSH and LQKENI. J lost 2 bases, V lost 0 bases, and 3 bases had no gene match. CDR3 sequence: CASSPPGQGAAYEQYF. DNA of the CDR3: TGTGCCAGCTCACCACCAGGACAGGGGGCAGCCTACGAGCAGTACTTC.

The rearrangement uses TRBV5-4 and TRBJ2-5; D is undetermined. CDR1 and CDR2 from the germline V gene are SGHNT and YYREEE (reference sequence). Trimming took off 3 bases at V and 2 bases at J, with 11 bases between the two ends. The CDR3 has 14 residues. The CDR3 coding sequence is TGTGCCAGCAGCTATTTCACTCGGCAAGAGACCCAGTACTTC. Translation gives CASSYFTRQETQYF.

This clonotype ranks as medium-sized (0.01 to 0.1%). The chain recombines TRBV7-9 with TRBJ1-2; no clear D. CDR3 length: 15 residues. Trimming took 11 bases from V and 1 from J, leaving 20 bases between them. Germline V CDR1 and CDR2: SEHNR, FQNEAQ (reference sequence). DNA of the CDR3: TGTGCCGCGGGCCAGCCAGTAAAAATTAACTATGGCTACACCTTC. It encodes CAAGQPVKINYGYTF.

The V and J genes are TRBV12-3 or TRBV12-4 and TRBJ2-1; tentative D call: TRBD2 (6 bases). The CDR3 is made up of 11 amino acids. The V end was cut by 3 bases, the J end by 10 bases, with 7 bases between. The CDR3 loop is CASSFLAEQFF. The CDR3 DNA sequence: TGTGCCAGCAGTTTCCTAGCGGAGCAGTTCTTC.

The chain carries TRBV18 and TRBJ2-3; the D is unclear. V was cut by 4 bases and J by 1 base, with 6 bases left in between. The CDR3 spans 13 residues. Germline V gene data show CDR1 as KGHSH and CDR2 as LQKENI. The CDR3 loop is CASSQDGTDTQYF. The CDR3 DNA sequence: TGTGCCAGCTCACAGGACGGCACAGATACGCAGTATTTT.

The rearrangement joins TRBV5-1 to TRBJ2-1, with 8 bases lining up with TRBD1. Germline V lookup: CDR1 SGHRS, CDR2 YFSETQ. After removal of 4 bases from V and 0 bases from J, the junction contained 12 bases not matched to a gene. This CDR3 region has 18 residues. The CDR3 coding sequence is TGCGCCAGCAGCCTGACAGGGGCCGGCCCGAGCTCCTACAATGAGCAGTTCTTC. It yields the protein CASSLTGAGPSSYNEQFF.

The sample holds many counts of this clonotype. Here the CDR3 reads CASSLEAGSSYEQYF. CDR3 sequence (DNA): TGTGCCAGCAGCTTGGAAGCGGGTAGCTCCTACGAGCAGTACTTC. The chain has TRBV11-2 and TRBJ2-7; TRBD2 is a possible D gene (6 bases). V shed 3 bases and J shed 0 bases, with 12 bases lying between them. There are 15 residues in the CDR3. Germline CDR1 and CDR2: SGHAT and FQNNGV.

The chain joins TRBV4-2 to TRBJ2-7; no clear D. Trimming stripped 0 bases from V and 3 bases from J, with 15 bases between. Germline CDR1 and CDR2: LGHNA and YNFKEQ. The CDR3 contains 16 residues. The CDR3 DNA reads TGTGCCAGCAGCCAAGATTATGATGTTGTGGTCTACGAGCAGTACTTC. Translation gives CASSQDYDVVVYEQYF.

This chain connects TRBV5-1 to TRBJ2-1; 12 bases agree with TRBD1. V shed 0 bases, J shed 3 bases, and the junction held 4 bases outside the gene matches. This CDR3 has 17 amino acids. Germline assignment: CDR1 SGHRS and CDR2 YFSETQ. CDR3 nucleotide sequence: TGCGCCAGCAGCTTGGCCCGGGACAGGGGGCTCTACAATGAGCAGTTCTTC. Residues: CASSLARDRGLYNEQFF.

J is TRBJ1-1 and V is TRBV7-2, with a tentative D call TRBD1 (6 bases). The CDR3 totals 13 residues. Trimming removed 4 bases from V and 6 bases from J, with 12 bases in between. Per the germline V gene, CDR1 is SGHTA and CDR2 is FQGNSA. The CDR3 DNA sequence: TGTGCCAGCAGCTCCCGACAGGTGGCTGAAGCTTTCTTT. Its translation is CASSSRQVAEAFF.

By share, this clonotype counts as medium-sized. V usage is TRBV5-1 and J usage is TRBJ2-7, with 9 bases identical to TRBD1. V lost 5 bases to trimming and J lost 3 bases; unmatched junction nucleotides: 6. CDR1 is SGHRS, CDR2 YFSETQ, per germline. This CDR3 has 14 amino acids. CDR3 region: CASRTPTGGYEQYF. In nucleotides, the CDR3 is TGCGCCAGCAGAACTCCGACAGGGGGCTACGAGCAGTACTTC.

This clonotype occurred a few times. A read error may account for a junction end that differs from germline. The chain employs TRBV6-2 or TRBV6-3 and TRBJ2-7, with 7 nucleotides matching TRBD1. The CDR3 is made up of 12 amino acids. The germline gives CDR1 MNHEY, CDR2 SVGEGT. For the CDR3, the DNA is TGTGCCAGCAGTTACCCGGGACAGCTCAGGGTCTTC. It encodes CASSYPGQLRVF.

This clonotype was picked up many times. CDR3 bases: TGTGCCAGCAGCTTGGGGACAGCGTTAAATCAGCCCCAGCATTTT. This codes for CASSLGTALNQPQHF. This chain joins TRBV5-5 and TRBJ1-5, with D maybe TRBD1 (6 bases). CDR1 and CDR2 from the germline V gene are SGHKS and YYEKEE (reference sequence). The V end lost 0 bases, the J end lost 4 bases, and 11 bases lay between the germline ends. The CDR3 loop spans 15 amino acids. Using reference TRBV5-5 and TRBJ1-5 for the parts outside the CDR3, the full variable domain is DAGVTQSPTHLIKTRGQQVTLRCSPISGHKSVSWYQQVLGQGPQFIFQYYEKEERGRGNFPDRFSARQFPNYSSELNVNALLLGDSALYLCASSLGTALNQPQHFGDGTRLSIL.

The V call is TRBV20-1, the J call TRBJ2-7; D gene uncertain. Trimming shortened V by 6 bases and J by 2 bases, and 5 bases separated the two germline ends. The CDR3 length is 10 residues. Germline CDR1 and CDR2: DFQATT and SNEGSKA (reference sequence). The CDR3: CSAYAYEQYF. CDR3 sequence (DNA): TGCAGTGCGTATGCCTACGAGCAGTACTTC.

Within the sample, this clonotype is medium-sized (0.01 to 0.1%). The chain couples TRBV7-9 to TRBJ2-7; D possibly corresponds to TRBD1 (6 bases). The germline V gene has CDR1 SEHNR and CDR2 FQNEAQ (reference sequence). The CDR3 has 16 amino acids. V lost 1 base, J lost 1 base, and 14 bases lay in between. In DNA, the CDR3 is TGTGCCAGCAGCTTAGAACCAGGGGATTGGTCCTACGAGCAGTACTTC. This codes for CASSLEPGDWSYEQYF. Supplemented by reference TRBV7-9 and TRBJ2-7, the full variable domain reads DTGVSQNPRHKITKRGQNVTFRCDPISEHNRLYWYRQTLGQGPEFLTYFQNEAQLEKSRLLSDRFSAERPKGSFSTLEIQRTEQGDSAMYLCASSLEPGDWSYEQYFGPGTRLTVT.

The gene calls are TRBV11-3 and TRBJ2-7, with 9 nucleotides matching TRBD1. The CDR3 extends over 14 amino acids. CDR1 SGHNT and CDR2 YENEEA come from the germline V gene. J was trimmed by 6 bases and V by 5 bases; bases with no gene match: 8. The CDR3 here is CASSPRDRVGEQYF. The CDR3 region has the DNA TGTGCCAGCAGCCCCCGGGACAGGGTCGGCGAGCAGTACTTC.

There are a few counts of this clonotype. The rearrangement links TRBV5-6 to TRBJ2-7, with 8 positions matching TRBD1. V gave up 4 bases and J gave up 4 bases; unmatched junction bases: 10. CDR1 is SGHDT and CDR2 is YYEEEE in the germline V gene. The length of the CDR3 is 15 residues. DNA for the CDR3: TGTGCCAGCAGCCACGGCAGGGGGCTTGGGTACGAGCAGTACTTC. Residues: CASSHGRGLGYEQYF.

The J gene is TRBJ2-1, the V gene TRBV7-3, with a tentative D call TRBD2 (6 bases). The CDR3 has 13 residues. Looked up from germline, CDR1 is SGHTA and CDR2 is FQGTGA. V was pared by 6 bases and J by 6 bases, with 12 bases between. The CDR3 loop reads CASSTGGVNEQFF. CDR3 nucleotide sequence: TGTGCCAGCAGTACTGGAGGGGTCAATGAGCAGTTCTTC. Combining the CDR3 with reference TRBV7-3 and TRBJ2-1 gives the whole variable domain GAGVSQTPSNKVTEKGKYVELRCDPISGHTALYWYRQSLGQGPEFLIYFQGTGAADDSGLPNDRFFAVRPEGSVSTLKIQRTERGDSAVYLCASSTGGVNEQFFGPGTRLTVL.

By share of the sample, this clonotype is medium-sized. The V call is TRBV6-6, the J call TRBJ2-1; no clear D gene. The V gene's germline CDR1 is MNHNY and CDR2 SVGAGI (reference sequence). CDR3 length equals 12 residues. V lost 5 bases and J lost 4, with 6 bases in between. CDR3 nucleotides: TGTGCCAGCAGTGGAATGTACAATGAGCAGTTCTTC. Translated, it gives CASSGMYNEQFF.

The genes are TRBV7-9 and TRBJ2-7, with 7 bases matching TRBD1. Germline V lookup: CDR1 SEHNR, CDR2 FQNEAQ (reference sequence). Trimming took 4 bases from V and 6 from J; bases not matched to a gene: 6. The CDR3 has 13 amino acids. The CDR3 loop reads CASSSTGVAEQYF. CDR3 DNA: TGTGCCAGCAGCTCTACAGGGGTCGCCGAGCAGTACTTC.

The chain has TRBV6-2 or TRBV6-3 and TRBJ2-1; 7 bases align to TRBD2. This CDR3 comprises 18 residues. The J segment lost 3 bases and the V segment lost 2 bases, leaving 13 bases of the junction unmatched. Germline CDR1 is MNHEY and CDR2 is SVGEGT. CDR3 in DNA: TGTGCCAGCAGTTACCCCCGCGCTAGCGGATCCATCTACAATGAGCAGTTCTTC. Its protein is CASSYPRASGSIYNEQFF.

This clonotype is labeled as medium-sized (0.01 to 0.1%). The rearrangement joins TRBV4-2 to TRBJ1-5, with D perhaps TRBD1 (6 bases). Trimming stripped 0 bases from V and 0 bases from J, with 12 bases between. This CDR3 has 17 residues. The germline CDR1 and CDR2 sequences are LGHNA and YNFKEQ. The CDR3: CASSQDRTDFSNQPQHF. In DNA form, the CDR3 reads TGTGCCAGCAGCCAAGATCGGACAGACTTTAGCAATCAGCCCCAGCATTTT.

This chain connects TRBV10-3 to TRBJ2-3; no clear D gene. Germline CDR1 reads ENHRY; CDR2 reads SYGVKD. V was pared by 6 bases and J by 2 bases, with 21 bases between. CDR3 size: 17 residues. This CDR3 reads CAIRQPTGGIDTDTQYF. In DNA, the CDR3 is TGTGCCATCAGACAGCCTACGGGCGGAATAGACACAGATACGCAGTATTTT.